This passage covers 24 T cell receptor beta chains from one sample sequenced in a study of cytomegalovirus exposure and HLA in healthy donors (dated by TCRdb to about 2017). The library was made by the immunoSEQ multiplex PCR assay. A mixture of 60 forward primers for TCR Vbeta segments and 13 reverse primers for TCR Jbeta segments was used in the multiplex PCR. This immuneACCESS table, as held by TCRdb, lists in-frame sequences with V and J called but not all clones. Of the missing ones, under half trace to an unresolved V gene in checked studies; the others have no known cause. Here the sample has roughly 130,000 clones; approximately 84% occur a single time. Approximately 1.7% of the sample belongs to the ten largest clones. Sequences were obtained from PBMCs. These receptors came from a woman aged 40 to 49 in good health and CMV-seronegative.

The rearrangement joins TRBV30 to TRBJ1-2; 8 bases agree with TRBD1. Germline V lookup: CDR1 GTSNPN, CDR2 SVGIG (reference sequence). V was clipped by 7 bases and J by 5 bases; unmatched bases: 9. The CDR3 is 13 residues long. The CDR3 reads CAFHRDRPYGYTF. Here the CDR3 DNA reads TGTGCCTTTCACCGGGACAGGCCTTATGGCTACACCTTC.

The chain carries TRBV2 and TRBJ2-7; 12 bases line up with TRBD2. Germline V gene lookup returns CDR1 SNHLY and CDR2 FYNNEI. Trimming cost V 4 bases and J 6 bases; bases outside gene matches: 4. This CDR3 is built from 14 residues. The CDR3 sequence: CASSGLAGGSEQYF. DNA of the CDR3: TGTGCCAGCAGTGGTCTAGCGGGGGGGAGCGAGCAGTACTTC.

The chain carries TRBV7-6 and TRBJ2-3, with TRBD2 as a possible D gene (6 bases). The V gene lost 5 bases and the J gene lost 0 bases, with 15 bases spanning the gap. The CDR3 is made up of 16 amino acids. In germline, CDR1 is SGHVS, CDR2 FNYEAQ. CDR3 nucleotides: TGTGCCAGCAGCGTTGGTAGCGGTACTAGCACAGATACGCAGTATTTT. Translated, it gives CASSVGSGTSTDTQYF.

As concerns this clone: A read error may account for a junction end that differs from germline. The CDR3 here is CASSLRDRGRPGAKNSQYF. The CDR3 nucleotides read TGTGCCAGCAGCCTCCGGGACAGGGGCCGGCCGGGAGCCAAAAACAGTCAGTACTTC. The chain uses TRBV4-2 and TRBJ2-4; 10 nucleotides line up with TRBD1. Germline CDR1 and CDR2: LGHNA and YNFKEQ. CDR3 length: 19 residues.

The V call is TRBV6-1, the J call TRBJ2-7; no definite D call. Looked up from germline, CDR1 is MNHNS and CDR2 is SASEGT. The germline V and J ends were trimmed by 8 bases and 0 bases, with 11 bases remaining between them. The CDR3 has 13 amino acids. CDR3 nucleotide sequence: TGTGCCAGCGTGATCGGGTACTCCTACGAGCAGTACTTC. Residues: CASVIGYSYEQYF.

The V gene is TRBV7-9, the J gene TRBJ2-7, with TRBD2 matching 12 bases. After removal of 2 bases from V and 0 bases from J, the junction contained 2 bases not matched to a gene. Germline assignment: CDR1 SEHNR and CDR2 FQNEAQ (reference sequence). The CDR3 totals 16 residues. DNA of the CDR3: TGTGCCAGCAGCTTACGACTAGCGGGGGCCTCCTACGAGCAGTACTTC. The encoded protein is CASSLRLAGASYEQYF.

The chain couples TRBV7-3 to TRBJ2-1, with a possible D match to TRBD1 (6 bases). CDR1 and CDR2 (germline): SGHTA, FQGTGA. This CDR3 is 12 amino acids long. V dropped 8 bases and J dropped 2 bases, with 7 bases sitting between them. The CDR3 protein is CASGTTYNEQFF. The CDR3 nucleotides are TGTGCCAGCGGGACAACCTACAATGAGCAGTTCTTC.

The chain has TRBV9 and TRBJ1-4; 8 positions match TRBD1. From germline, CDR1 is SGDLS and CDR2 YYNGEE. CDR3 size: 15 residues. Unmatched junction bases numbered 1, after V lost 2 bases and J lost 1 base. The CDR3 DNA sequence: TGTGCCAGCAGCGTCGGACAGGGAACTAATGAAAAACTGTTTTTT. Protein sequence: CASSVGQGTNEKLFF. Full variable domain (remainder filled in from reference TRBV9 and TRBJ1-4): DSGVTQTPKHLITATGQRVTLRCSPRSGDLSVYWYQQSLDQGLQFLIQYYNGEERAKGNILERFSAQQFPDLHSELNLSSLELGDSALYFCASSVGQGTNEKLFFGSGTQLSVL.

The genes are TRBV9 and TRBJ2-1, with 10 bases aligning to TRBD2. The length of the CDR3 is 15 residues. CDR1 and CDR2 (germline): SGDLS, YYNGEE. V was pared by 4 bases and J by 7 bases, with 8 bases of the junction left unmatched. In nucleotides, the CDR3 is TGTGCCAGCAGCTCCGGGTTTAGCGGGAGGAATGAGCAGTTCTTC. Amino acid sequence: CASSSGFSGRNEQFF.

This clone occurred a few times. The rearrangement uses TRBV7-2 and TRBJ1-1; possible D gene TRBD1, 5 bases. Germline V gene lookup returns CDR1 SGHTA and CDR2 FQGNSA. Between the trimmed V and J ends, which lost 4 bases and 0 bases, there was a span of 12 bases. This CDR3 has 15 residues. CDR3: CASSSRVFLNTEAFF. The CDR3 DNA is TGTGCCAGCAGCTCCAGGGTTTTTTTGAACACTGAAGCTTTCTTT.

The chain's CDR3 is CASSPRLAGDNEQFF. The CDR3 nucleotides read TGTGCCAGCAGTCCCCGGCTAGCGGGAGACAATGAGCAGTTCTTC. The gene calls are TRBV6-5 and TRBJ2-1, with 10 nucleotides matching TRBD2. Losses at the gene ends were 5 bases for V and 5 bases for J; bases not matched to a gene: 6. Germline CDR1 reads MNHEY; CDR2 reads SVGAGI. CDR3 length: 15 residues.

This clone was detected only once. This rearrangement joins TRBV6-1 to TRBJ2-3, with TRBD1 matching 9 bases. The CDR3 extends over 15 amino acids. Trimming cost V 6 bases and J 2 bases; bases outside gene matches: 6. The germline V gene encodes CDR1 MNHNS and CDR2 SASEGT. CDR3 bases: TGTGCCAGCAGGATGGACAGGGGACTCACAGATACGCAGTATTTT. Encoded protein: CASRMDRGLTDTQYF.

The gene calls are TRBV21-1 and TRBJ1-2. TRBV21-1 is flagged as a pseudogene. This CDR3 spans 16 amino acids. In DNA form, the CDR3 reads TGTGCCAGCACCCCAGCGGGCTCCTGGGCTAACTATGGCTACACCTTC. This codes for CASTPAGSWANYGYTF.

J is TRBJ2-7 and V is TRBV5-1; 8 nucleotides match TRBD1. Germline CDR1 reads SGHRS; CDR2 reads YFSETQ. The CDR3 sequence is 15 residues long. Germline trimming cut 3 bases from V and 0 bases from J; bases unmatched to any gene: 5. CDR3 nucleotide sequence: TGCGCCAGCAGCTCCGGACAGGGAAGCTCCTACGAGCAGTACTTC. Amino acids: CASSSGQGSSYEQYF.

This clone was found a few times. The rearrangement uses TRBV27 and TRBJ2-7, with a possible D match to TRBD2 (6 bases). V shed 6 bases and J shed 9 bases, with 12 bases lying between them. Germline V gives CDR1 MNHEY, CDR2 SMNVEV (reference sequence). CDR3 length equals 11 residues. The CDR3 is CASRARDTQYF. The CDR3 DNA reads TGTGCCAGCAGAGCGCGGGATACGCAGTACTTC.

This clone was detected only a few times. CDR3 region: CASSPGEGSNQPQHF. In DNA, the CDR3 is TGTGCCAGCTCACCGGGGGAGGGTAGCAATCAGCCCCAGCATTTT. This chain uses TRBV18 with TRBJ1-5; maybe TRBD1 (5 bases). The V gene's germline CDR1 is KGHSH and CDR2 LQKENI. CDR3 length: 15 residues. V lost 3 bases and J lost 0, with 9 bases in between. The variable domain in full, with the rest retrieved from reference TRBV18 and TRBJ1-5, is NAGVMQNPRHLVRRRGQEARLRCSPMKGHSHVYWYRQLPEEGLKFMVYLQKENIIDESGMPKERFSAEFPKEGPSILRIQQVVRGDSAAYFCASSPGEGSNQPQHFGDGTRLSIL.

This chain connects TRBV28 to TRBJ1-1, with TRBD1 matching over 10 bases. CDR1 is MDHEN and CDR2 is SYDVKM in the germline V gene. There are 16 residues in the CDR3. V shed 8 bases and J 4 bases; nucleotides not matched to a gene: 13. CDR3 sequence (DNA): TGTGCCAGCGGAATCCCCGACAGGGGGCGAATCACTGAAGCTTTCTTT. Amino acids: CASGIPDRGRITEAFF.

The CDR3 reads CASSLASKEEQFF. CDR3 in DNA: TGCGCCAGCAGCTTGGCCTCCAAGGAGGAACAGTTCTTC. V is TRBV5-1 and J is TRBJ2-1; a weak D match, TRBD2 (5 bases). Trimming stripped 0 bases from V and 13 bases from J, with 14 bases between. Germline V CDR1 and CDR2: SGHRS, YFSETQ. The CDR3 loop spans 13 amino acids.

This clone appeared once. The rearrangement joins TRBV28 to TRBJ2-3; 9 bases match TRBD1. Germline V gene data show CDR1 as MDHEN and CDR2 as SYDVKM. This CDR3 comprises 15 residues. Unmatched junction bases numbered 10, after V lost 6 bases and J lost 6 bases. This CDR3 reads CASRVTQGAFDTQYF. In DNA form, the CDR3 reads TGTGCCAGCAGGGTTACACAGGGGGCTTTTGATACGCAGTATTTT.

The chain uses TRBV19 and TRBJ2-7, with a weak D call TRBD1 (6 bases). CDR1 LNHDA and CDR2 SQIVND come from the germline V gene (reference sequence). V gave up 6 bases and J gave up 3 bases, with 18 bases separating them. The CDR3 contains 15 residues. The CDR3 DNA follows: TGTGCCAGTAGCGAAACCCGGGACACTTTCTACGAGCAGTACTTC. Amino acid sequence: CASSETRDTFYEQYF.

The chain uses TRBV15 and TRBJ2-2, with 13 nucleotides matching TRBD2. Germline V gene sequence: CDR1 LNHNV, CDR2 YYDKDF (reference sequence). V trimming: 5 bases; J trimming: 2 bases; junction bases outside the gene matches: 5. This CDR3 is 17 amino acids long. CDR3 sequence (DNA): TGTGCCACCAGCGAAGGACTAGCGGGGGCCAACACCGGGGAGCTGTTTTTT. This sequence encodes CATSEGLAGANTGELFF.

The chain carries TRBV28 and TRBJ2-7, with TRBD2 identical over 9 bases. Per germline, CDR1 MDHEN and CDR2 SYDVKM. V was pared by 4 bases and J by 1 base, with 2 bases of the junction left unmatched. The CDR3 is 14 amino acids. The CDR3 nucleotides are TGTGCCAGCAGTTCTAGCGGGGAGTCCTACGAGCAGTACTTC. Amino acid sequence: CASSSSGESYEQYF.

This rearrangement joins TRBV7-6 to TRBJ2-1, with 11 bases aligning to TRBD2. CDR1 is SGHVS and CDR2 is FNYEAQ in the germline V gene. The CDR3 is made up of 14 amino acids. V lost 5 bases and J lost 10; bases outside the gene matches: 7. CDR3 amino acids: CASSPLLAGDEQFF. The CDR3 coding sequence is TGTGCCAGCAGCCCCTTACTAGCGGGGGACGAGCAGTTCTTC.

This clone was seen only a few times. This chain joins TRBV6-4 and TRBJ2-3; 11 nucleotides align to TRBD1. Germline CDR1 and CDR2: MRHNA and SNTAGT. CDR3 length equals 15 residues. Germline trimming cut 4 bases from V and 1 base from J; bases unmatched to any gene: 1. The CDR3 sequence: CASSGTGGGTDTQYF. The CDR3 nucleotides read TGTGCCAGCAGTGGGACAGGGGGCGGCACAGATACGCAGTATTTT.